The sequence of this TCR beta chain was determined in a study of T cell responses to AZD1222 COVID-19 vaccine. Study observations and caveats: Only five or six individuals given AZD1222 were seropositive at baseline. In the spike-specific TCR repertoire, nearly half reportedly target unmutated variant regions. Repertoire sampling was restricted to post-peak T cell response timepoints. CD4 TCRs covered the whole spike, strongest at regions 160-218 and 743-854.

Produced via immunoSEQ multiplex PCR; TCRdb's table is partial and in-frame only. The sample contains about 120,000 clones, about 90% of which appear only once. This CDR3 region has 14 residues. CDR1 is SGHAT and CDR2 is FQNNGV in the germline V gene. V was clipped by 4 bases and J by 5 bases, with 14 bases between them. Remarks on this clone: What it binds is not known.

This receptor was taken from an adult in good health. This material consisted of peripheral blood, taken on day 0 of AZD1222 vaccination. The gene calls are TRBV11-2 and TRBJ2-5; D possibly uses TRBD1 or TRBD2 (5 bases each). The CDR3 sequence is CASSSGASGETQYF. In nucleotides, the CDR3 is TGTGCCAGCAGCTCCGGGGCGTCGGGGGAGACCCAGTACTTC.